The 24 T cell receptor beta chains below were found in one sample sequenced in a study of cytomegalovirus exposure and HLA in healthy donors. 13 Jbeta primers and 60 Vbeta primers were used for the PCR. Measured with immunoSEQ multiplex PCR; TCRdb has only the in-frame clones, and not every one. Its listing shows approximately 75,000 clones. Sequencing was performed on PBMCs. The source of these receptors is a man aged 35 to 55 in good health and CMV-seronegative.

The rearrangement uses TRBV6-6 and TRBJ1-4; no reliable D call. The CDR3 contains 13 residues. Between the trimmed V and J ends, which lost 2 bases and 6 bases, there was a span of 7 bases. Per germline, CDR1 MNHNY and CDR2 SVGAGI (reference sequence). The CDR3 region is CASSYRRDEKLFF. The CDR3, as DNA: TGTGCCAGCAGTTACCGGCGGGATGAAAAACTGTTTTTT.

The CDR3 loop reads CASSLDSSYGYTF. The CDR3 nucleotides read TGCGCCAGCAGTCTTGACAGCAGCTATGGCTACACCTTC. The chain is built from TRBV10-1 and TRBJ1-2; D is perhaps TRBD1 (5 bases). The germline V gene encodes CDR1 WNHNN and CDR2 SYGVQD (reference sequence). The V and J ends lost 5 bases and 4 bases respectively, with 11 bases between them. The CDR3 has 13 amino acids.

In DNA form, the CDR3 reads TGCGCCAGCAGCCAAGTACTCCCCGCCGGGGACAGCTATAACACCGGGGAGCTGTTTTTT. Protein: CASSQVLPAGDSYNTGELFF. V and J are TRBV4-3 and TRBJ2-2, with 7 bases matching TRBD1. This CDR3 region has 20 residues. Germline V lookup: CDR1 LGHNA, CDR2 YSLEER. The junction had 16 bases not matched to a gene; V was cut back by 1 base and J by 2 bases.

The chain recombines TRBV7-6 with TRBJ2-1; 14 nucleotides line up with TRBD2. The CDR3 runs to 17 residues. Germline CDR1 SGHVS, CDR2 FNYEAQ. The trim removed 3 bases at V and 12 bases at J, leaving 13 bases unmatched. The CDR3 here is CASSFSTAGTSGSGQFF. The DNA for the CDR3 is TGTGCCAGCAGCTTTAGTACCGCCGGGACTAGCGGGAGCGGGCAGTTCTTC.

V and J are TRBV7-2 and TRBJ2-6; possibly TRBD2 for D (6 bases). The CDR3 covers 16 residues. Germline V CDR1 and CDR2: SGHTA, FQGNSA. Between the trimmed V and J ends, which lost 6 bases and 4 bases, there was a span of 16 bases. Here the CDR3 reads CASSPGGDPGANVLTF. DNA of the CDR3: TGTGCCAGCAGTCCCGGGGGAGACCCCGGGGCCAACGTCCTGACTTTC.

The chain links TRBV5-5 to TRBJ2-2; TRBD1 might be the D (6 bases). Trimming removed 0 bases from V and 1 base from J, with 10 bases in between. The CDR3 is made up of 16 amino acids. The germline CDR1 and CDR2 sequences are SGHKS and YYEKEE (reference sequence). The CDR3 is CASSLGLTGNTGELFF. CDR3 nucleotides: TGTGCCAGCAGCTTGGGGCTGACAGGGAACACCGGGGAGCTGTTTTTT.

This chain connects TRBV5-1 to TRBJ2-1; 12 bases match TRBD2. Losses at the gene ends were 4 bases for V and 7 bases for J; bases not matched to a gene: 3. The length of the CDR3 is 14 residues. Germline V gives CDR1 SGHRS, CDR2 YFSETQ. The CDR3 spells CASSLGLAGNEQFF. The CDR3 region has the DNA TGCGCCAGCAGCCTAGGACTAGCGGGAAATGAGCAGTTCTTC.

The chain carries TRBV30 and TRBJ2-6, with TRBD1 matching over 10 bases. The J segment lost 2 bases and the V segment lost 4 bases, leaving 8 bases of the junction unmatched. Germline V gene lookup returns CDR1 GTSNPN and CDR2 SVGIG (reference sequence). This CDR3 has 17 residues. CDR3 protein: CAWNLGQGFTGANVLTF. The CDR3 region has the DNA TGTGCCTGGAATCTGGGACAGGGGTTTACTGGGGCCAACGTCCTGACTTTC.

As concerns this clone: Other DNA variants within this sample encode the same CDR3. CDR3 sequence (DNA): TGCGCCAGCAGCTTGGGGCTAGCGGGGGCGTACGAGCAGTACTTC. It is translated as CASSLGLAGAYEQYF. The chain couples TRBV5-1 to TRBJ2-7; 10 bases agree with TRBD2. Germline values: CDR1 SGHRS, CDR2 YFSETQ. The length of the CDR3 is 15 residues. J was trimmed by 4 bases and V by 0 bases; bases with no gene match: 4.

The chain couples TRBV6-4 to TRBJ2-3; 9 bases map to TRBD1. Germline V lookup: CDR1 MRHNA, CDR2 SNTAGT. CDR3 length equals 15 residues. Trimming cost V 6 bases and J 9 bases; bases outside gene matches: 13. The CDR3 nucleotides read TGTGCCAGCAGCTCCCGGGACAGGGCACATTGGACGCAGTATTTT. It yields the protein CASSSRDRAHWTQYF.

This chain uses TRBV7-9 with TRBJ2-7; D is unresolved. The CDR3 has 12 residues. Germline V CDR1 and CDR2: SEHNR, FQNEAQ (reference sequence). V shed 3 bases and J shed 8 bases, with 11 bases lying between them. The CDR3 sequence is CASSFVLEKQYF. Here the CDR3 DNA reads TGTGCCAGCAGCTTTGTACTGGAGAAGCAGTACTTC.

J is TRBJ1-1 and V is TRBV5-6; TRBD1 matches at 9 bases. The CDR3 runs 17 residues. Germline V gene data show CDR1 as SGHDT and CDR2 as YYEEEE. V lost 0 bases, J lost 4 bases, and 10 bases stayed unmatched. CDR3 in DNA: TGTGCCAGCAGCTTGGGGATGGGACAGGGCCTAGGCACTGAAGCTTTCTTT. Amino acids: CASSLGMGQGLGTEAFF.

V usage is TRBV6-5 and J usage is TRBJ1-3; 8 nucleotides match TRBD1. CDR1 MNHEY and CDR2 SVGAGI come from the germline V gene. The CDR3 extends over 14 amino acids. The ends lost 6 bases at V and 3 bases at J; junction bases unmatched: 4. This CDR3 reads CASREDRVGNTIYF. In DNA, the CDR3 is TGTGCCAGCAGAGAGGACAGGGTTGGAAACACCATATATTTT.

The chain is built from TRBV9 and TRBJ1-3; D remains unclear. With 0 bases removed from V and 0 bases from J, the gap between germline ends came to 7 bases. Germline CDR1 is SGDLS and CDR2 is YYNGEE. The CDR3 spans 15 residues. The CDR3 spells CASSVAGSSGNTIYF. DNA for the CDR3: TGTGCCAGCAGCGTAGCGGGGAGCTCTGGAAACACCATATATTTT.

V is TRBV6-1 and J is TRBJ1-5, with D perhaps matching TRBD1 (5 bases). V lost 7 bases and J 7 bases, leaving 20 bases between the germline ends. Germline CDR1 reads MNHNS; CDR2 reads SASEGT. CDR3 size: 15 residues. The CDR3 region has the DNA TGTGCCAGCATGTTTAGGGACTCGAGGTTACAGCCCCAGCATTTT. This translates into CASMFRDSRLQPQHF.

CDR3 sequence reads: CASSLGDLGSTEAFF. The CDR3 DNA reads as TGTGCCAGCAGCCTAGGGGACTTGGGGAGCACTGAAGCTTTCTTT. The rearrangement links TRBV6-6 to TRBJ1-1, with a weak D call TRBD1 (5 bases). There are 15 residues in the CDR3. Germline values: CDR1 MNHNY, CDR2 SVGAGI (reference sequence). Trimming took off 6 bases at V and 4 bases at J, with 18 bases between the two ends.

The chain has TRBV7-2 and TRBJ2-3; tentatively, D is TRBD2 (5 bases). Between the trimmed V and J ends, which lost 4 bases and 8 bases, there was a span of 7 bases. The CDR3 sequence is 11 residues long. Germline lookup yields CDR1 SGHTA and CDR2 FQGNSA. In DNA, the CDR3 is TGTGCCAGCAGCTCCGGGGTTACGCAGTATTTT. Amino acids: CASSSGVTQYF.

The V call is TRBV28, the J call TRBJ2-5, with TRBD2 matching 13 bases. Per the germline V gene, CDR1 is MDHEN and CDR2 is SYDVKM. The J segment lost 1 base and the V segment lost 5 bases, leaving 7 bases of the junction unmatched. The CDR3 runs 17 residues. Here the CDR3 DNA reads TGTGCCAGCAGTGGGGGAGGGACTAGCGGGACCCAAGAGACCCAGTACTTC. Encoded protein: CASSGGGTSGTQETQYF.

The chain is built from TRBV7-2 and TRBJ2-7; TRBD2 aligns across 11 bases. This CDR3 comprises 18 residues. Germline V lookup: CDR1 SGHTA, CDR2 FQGNSA. V lost 5 bases and J lost 3; bases outside the gene matches: 15. The CDR3 region is CASSGGTSGDLILYEQYF. As DNA, the CDR3 is TGTGCCAGCAGCGGCGGGACTAGCGGCGATCTTATTCTCTACGAGCAGTACTTC. Complete variable domain (other parts from reference TRBV7-2 and TRBJ2-7): GAGVSQSPSNKVTEKGKDVELRCDPISGHTALYWYRQSLGQGLEFLIYFQGNSAPDKSGLPSDRFSAERTGGSVSTLTIQRTQQEDSAVYLCASSGGTSGDLILYEQYFGPGTRLTVT.

The V and J genes are TRBV30 and TRBJ1-6; D unclear. V lost 0 bases, J lost 9 bases, and 6 bases lay in between. Germline V gene data show CDR1 as GTSNPN and CDR2 as SVGIG (reference sequence). The CDR3 is 12 amino acids. In DNA form, the CDR3 reads TGTGCCTGGAGTGTATTATTTTCACCCCTCCACTTT. It specifies CAWSVLFSPLHF.

The rearrangement uses TRBV19 and TRBJ2-1; 8 bases agree with TRBD2. This CDR3 has 17 amino acids. V shed 4 bases and J 7 bases; nucleotides not matched to a gene: 15. The V gene's germline CDR1 is LNHDA and CDR2 SQIVND (reference sequence). CDR3 loop: CASSSAYSGAARNEQFF. In DNA form, the CDR3 reads TGTGCCAGTAGTAGCGCCTATAGCGGGGCCGCGAGGAATGAGCAGTTCTTC.

The chain recombines TRBV7-2 with TRBJ2-7; D is possibly TRBD2 (6 bases). V was shortened by 6 bases and J by 1 base, with 16 bases between the two germline ends. Per the germline V gene, CDR1 is SGHTA and CDR2 is FQGNSA. The CDR3 is 15 residues long. CDR3 residues: CASSRRTAGSYEQYF. CDR3 nucleotides: TGTGCCAGCAGTCGCCGGACCGCGGGGTCCTACGAGCAGTACTTC.

CDR3 coding DNA: TGTGCCAGCAGCAGTGCGAGGGGGCTCACTGAAGCTTTCTTT. Its protein product is CASSSARGLTEAFF. The chain links TRBV2 to TRBJ1-1; 7 bases map to TRBD1. The CDR3 has 14 amino acids. The V segment lost 6 bases and the J segment 4 bases; nucleotides outside the gene matches: 8. Germline loops: CDR1 SNHLY, CDR2 FYNNEI.

The V call is TRBV9, the J call TRBJ1-2; 9 positions agree with TRBD1. The CDR3 is made up of 16 amino acids. V gave up 3 bases and J gave up 2 bases; unmatched junction bases: 8. Germline V gives CDR1 SGDLS, CDR2 YYNGEE. The CDR3 spells CASSAGQGIGNYGYTF. CDR3 DNA sequence: TGTGCCAGCAGCGCTGGACAGGGGATAGGAAACTATGGCTACACCTTC.